Listed below are T cell receptor beta chains from one sample, sequenced in a study of beta chain features in type 1 diabetes. Repertoires were generated with immunoSEQ multiplex PCR, while TCRdb's copy carries only in-frame clones and drops some. Here the sample spans some 640,000 clones, about an eighth being singletons. Input material: naive CD4+ T cells from blood. Receptor source: a young man with type 1 diabetes. CDR3s include the opening cysteine and the closing phenylalanine or tryptophan. The listing skips clone size in some rows; elsewhere it reads once, few, many or a size class.

TRBJ2-4 TRBV5-1 few CASRDSGDIQYF
TRBJ1-5 TRBV7-6 NA CASSHPGVDQPQHF
TRBJ2-3 TRBV7-9 NA CASSEDRGQGTDTQYF
TRBJ1-5 TRBV16 few CASSQSIGGQPQHF
TRBJ2-5 TRBV7-2 few CASSRSSGRGQETQYF
TRBJ1-2 TRBV15 NA CATSRGQGNDGYTF
TRBJ2-3 TRBV9 NA CASSAGTDTQYF
TRBJ2-2 TRBV6-6 few CASTGLNTGELFF
TRBJ2-3 TRBV25-1 NA CASSVGQGGDTQYF
TRBJ1-1 TRBV2 few CASGDGIANTEAFF
TRBJ2-7 TRBV18 NA CASSPGQGTYEQYF
TRBJ2-4 TRBV7-3 NA CASIPSRDNLNIQYF
TRBJ1-5 TRBV6-5 once CASSYDRLGQPQHF
TRBJ1-2 TRBV30 NA CAWSTGNYGYTF
TRBJ2-7 TRBV10-3 NA CAISEEGTTIYYEQYF
TRBJ2-5 TRBV9 NA CASSPRWGQETQYF
TRBJ2-3 TRBV5-4 NA CASSLTGRDTQYF
TRBJ2-1 TRBV28 NA CASSLGSSGGRNEQFF
TRBJ2-7 TRBV28 NA CASSLGTGYEQYF
TRBJ2-5 TRBV7-2 NA CASSLVAGAPETQYF
TRBJ2-7 TRBV7-8 NA CARSVWASGSYEQYF
TRBJ2-5 TRBV7-2 few CASSQNSREGRETQYF
TRBJ2-7 TRBV5-1 NA CASSLAAGSSYEQYF
TRBJ2-3 TRBV18 NA CASSPTGAAGDTQYF
TRBJ2-3 TRBV29-1 NA CSGGASTDTQYF
TRBJ1-5 TRBV7-6 few CASSLVGGGDQPQHF
TRBJ2-7 TRBV5-6 NA CASSRKRGAYEQYF
TRBJ2-5 TRBV30 few CAWGPDGETQYF
TRBJ1-1 TRBV11-3 few CASSPTGYTEAFF
TRBJ2-5 TRBV4-2 NA CASSQRGSGGGRETQYF
TRBJ2-7 TRBV18 NA CASSTDGGERYF
TRBJ2-5 TRBV18 few CASSPPGGIETQYF
TRBJ1-5 TRBV19 NA CASSILWADDNQPQHF
TRBJ2-7 TRBV28 NA CASSFSPLWEQYF
TRBJ1-1 TRBV29-1 NA CSVVGDRGRATKAFF
TRBJ1-2 TRBV21-1 NA CASSKGGGSGYTF
TRBJ1-2 TRBV5-4 NA CASSLVVGYGYTF
TRBJ2-3 TRBV6-5 few CASTPPGTDTQYF
TRBJ2-5 TRBV5-1 few CASSLVPSEETQYF
TRBJ1-5 TRBV5-1 few CASSEQGGNQPQHF
TRBJ1-4 TRBV19 NA CASSPQMTTNEKLFF
TRBJ2-5 TRBV9 NA CASSVSGGVRETQYF
TRBJ2-2 TRBV25-1 NA CASSDGGSSSGELFF
TRBJ1-2 TRBV19 NA CASSQQANYGYTF
TRBJ2-4 TRBV30 NA CAWGRDRKNIQYF
TRBJ2-1 TRBV9 few CASSTSGGNEQFF
TRBJ1-5 TRBV19 NA CASSMAAAGNQPQHF
TRBJ2-7 TRBV6-5 NA CASRSGTSPYEQYF